One and the same sample provided the 31 T cell receptor beta chains below, sequenced in a study of blood T cell repertoires in COVID-19. The protocol was immunoSEQ multiplex PCR, while the TCRdb copy is restricted to in-frame clones and leaves out a portion. The sample includes just over 95,000 clones, 82% of them seen just once. The sequencing sample was made of peripheral blood. Source of these receptors: a man older than 75 with acute or convalescent COVID-19.

The DNA of the CDR3 is TGTGCCAGCAGTTTACCCGGGGGTGTTTATGGCTACACCTTC. It translates to CASSLPGGVYGYTF. This rearrangement joins TRBV28 to TRBJ1-2; D is possibly TRBD1 (5 bases). Germline CDR1 MDHEN, CDR2 SYDVKM. Trimming left V 2 bases short and J 5 bases short, with 12 bases between. The CDR3 has 14 residues.

The genes are TRBV10-3 and TRBJ1-1, with 8 bases fitting TRBD1. V shed 5 bases, J shed 2 bases, and the junction held 4 bases outside the gene matches. This CDR3 spans 14 amino acids. CDR1 and CDR2 from the germline V gene are ENHRY and SYGVKD. The CDR3 DNA reads as TGTGCCATCAGTCAAGGACAGGGTAACACTGAAGCTTTCTTT. Its translation is CAISQGQGNTEAFF.

The V gene is TRBV6-5, the J gene TRBJ1-4; D is possibly TRBD1 (6 bases). V was cut by 10 bases and J by 4 bases, with 13 bases left in between. In germline, CDR1 is MNHEY, CDR2 SVGAGI. The CDR3 has 13 residues. The DNA of the CDR3 is TGTGCCATCCTGGACAGCTATAATGAAAAACTGTTTTTT. Its translation: CAILDSYNEKLFF.

The chain combines TRBV5-1 with TRBJ1-1; possibly TRBD1 for D (5 bases). The CDR3 contains 15 residues. Per the germline V gene, CDR1 is SGHRS and CDR2 is YFSETQ. Deletions cut 0 bases from V and 0 bases from J, with 9 bases between. Here the CDR3 reads CASSLVSGMNTEAFF. For the CDR3, the DNA is TGCGCCAGCAGCTTGGTATCAGGGATGAACACTGAAGCTTTCTTT. Full variable domain (rest looked up from reference TRBV5-1 and TRBJ1-1): KAGVTQTPRYLIKTRGQQVTLSCSPISGHRSVSWYQQTPGQGLQFLFEYFSETQRNKGNFPGRFSGRQFSNSRSEMNVSTLELGDSALYLCASSLVSGMNTEAFFGQGTRLTVV.

In its sample, this clone was seen a few times. The J gene is TRBJ2-2, the V gene TRBV5-4, with 9 bases lining up with TRBD2. Trimming at V came to 0 bases and at J to 4 bases, leaving 7 bases not matched to a gene. The CDR3 spans 17 residues. Germline V gives CDR1 SGHNT, CDR2 YYREEE (reference sequence). CDR3 in amino acids: CASSLGPSGASTGELFF. For the CDR3, the DNA is TGTGCCAGCAGCTTGGGGCCTAGCGGGGCGAGCACCGGGGAGCTGTTTTTT.

V usage is TRBV19 and J usage is TRBJ2-2, with 9 bases identical to TRBD2. The J segment lost 6 bases and the V segment lost 1 base, leaving 3 bases of the junction unmatched. The germline V gene encodes CDR1 LNHDA and CDR2 SQIVND (reference sequence). The CDR3 sequence is 15 residues long. CDR3 sequence: CASSIASGGSGELFF. In DNA, the CDR3 is TGTGCCAGTAGTATAGCGAGCGGGGGGTCCGGGGAGCTGTTTTTT.

The chain combines TRBV28 with TRBJ2-3; D unresolved. CDR3 length: 15 residues. The germline gives CDR1 MDHEN, CDR2 SYDVKM. V was clipped by 5 bases and J by 0 bases, with 12 bases between them. CDR3 region: CASSLTVRSTDTQYF. CDR3 nucleotides: TGTGCCAGCAGTCTCACTGTTCGTAGCACAGATACGCAGTATTTT.

This clone occurred once. V usage is TRBV28 and J usage is TRBJ2-7; tentatively, D is TRBD2 (6 bases). This CDR3 is built from 16 residues. Germline CDR1 MDHEN, CDR2 SYDVKM. Trimming pared 7 bases from V and 1 base from J, leaving 20 bases between. The DNA of the CDR3 is TGTGCCAGCACCAACTCCGAGACTAGGGGTTCCTACGAGCAGTACTTC. Its protein product is CASTNSETRGSYEQYF.

This clone was seen a few times. V is TRBV19 and J is TRBJ1-5, with a tentative D call TRBD1 (6 bases). Germline lookup yields CDR1 LNHDA and CDR2 SQIVND (reference sequence). There are 15 residues in the CDR3. Deletions cut 1 base from V and 4 bases from J, with 11 bases between. This CDR3 is CASSIGRGWNQPQHF. As DNA, the CDR3 is TGTGCCAGTAGTATAGGCAGGGGCTGGAATCAGCCCCAGCATTTT.

The chain joins TRBV28 to TRBJ2-1; no definite D call. Trimming removed 8 bases from V and 10 bases from J, with 21 bases in between. CDR1 and CDR2 from the germline V gene are MDHEN and SYDVKM. The CDR3 extends over 14 amino acids. CDR3 coding DNA: TGTGCCAGCGGAGTTATGGGTCCCGCCTGGGAGCAGTTCTTC. This sequence encodes CASGVMGPAWEQFF.

This clone was seen just once. V usage is TRBV6-5 and J usage is TRBJ2-2, with 9 bases aligning to TRBD2. CDR1 is MNHEY, CDR2 SVGAGI, per germline. V dropped 2 bases and J dropped 5; count of bases not matched to a gene: 6. This CDR3 contains 16 residues. The CDR3: CASSYPSGALTGELFF. Here the CDR3 DNA reads TGTGCCAGCAGTTACCCTAGCGGGGCGCTTACCGGGGAGCTGTTTTTT.

This rearrangement joins TRBV5-1 to TRBJ2-5; 12 positions match TRBD2. V was pared by 3 bases and J by 5 bases, with 5 bases of the junction left unmatched. CDR1 is SGHRS, CDR2 YFSETQ, per germline. This CDR3 spans 15 amino acids. As DNA, the CDR3 is TGCGCCAGCAGCTCGACTAGCGGGGGATGGGAGACCCAGTACTTC. Protein product: CASSSTSGGWETQYF.

The chain links TRBV5-5 to TRBJ2-3, with 10 positions matching TRBD1. The V gene's germline CDR1 is SGHKS and CDR2 YYEKEE (reference sequence). J lost 1 base, V lost 0 bases, and 8 bases had no gene match. CDR3 length: 18 amino acids. This CDR3 reads CASSLVTWGTGGTDTQYF. The CDR3 bases are TGTGCCAGCAGCTTGGTTACGTGGGGGACAGGGGGCACAGATACGCAGTATTTT.

On this clone: The germline gene is not matched at one end of the junction; a read error may be the cause. This chain links TRBV27 with TRBJ1-1; D unresolved. In germline, CDR1 is MNHEY, CDR2 SMNVEV (reference sequence). The CDR3 runs 13 residues. Here the CDR3 DNA reads TGTGCCAGCAGTTTTTCCACGAACAATGAAGCTTTCTTT. Translating gives CASSFSTNNEAFF.

The chain links TRBV15 to TRBJ2-5, with D maybe TRBD1 (7 bases). There are 15 residues in the CDR3. V was shortened by 0 bases and J by 5 bases, with 13 bases between the two germline ends. In germline, CDR1 is LNHNV, CDR2 YYDKDF (reference sequence). The CDR3 region is CATSRDQGGGETQYF. CDR3 bases: TGTGCCACCAGCAGAGATCAGGGGGGCGGGGAGACCCAGTACTTC.

This chain joins TRBV18 and TRBJ1-6; 9 nucleotides line up with TRBD1. V lost 4 bases and J lost 0; bases outside the gene matches: 10. CDR3 length equals 19 residues. In germline, CDR1 is KGHSH, CDR2 LQKENI. Here the CDR3 DNA reads TGTGCCAGCTCACTTACCGGGACAGGGACCAGCTCCTATAATTCACCCCTCCACTTT. Translating it yields CASSLTGTGTSSYNSPLHF.

V and J are TRBV25-1 and TRBJ1-6; TRBD1 matches 10 bases. This CDR3 contains 15 residues. Germline CDR1 is MGHDK and CDR2 is SYGVNS. V was clipped by 4 bases and J by 5 bases; unmatched bases: 2. CDR3 DNA: TGTGCCAGCAGTGGGGGACAGGGGAATAATTCACCCCTCCACTTT. Protein: CASSGGQGNNSPLHF. Looking up the rest from reference TRBV25-1 and TRBJ1-6 gives the full variable domain: EADIYQTPRYLVIGTGKKITLECSQTMGHDKMYWYQQDPGMELHLIHYSYGVNSTEKGDLSSESTVSRIRTEHFPLTLESARPSHTSQYLCASSGGQGNNSPLHFGNGTRLTVT.

The rearrangement links TRBV5-1 to TRBJ1-2; 10 nucleotides line up with TRBD1. CDR1 is SGHRS and CDR2 is YFSETQ in the germline V gene. The V segment lost 3 bases and the J segment 6 bases; nucleotides outside the gene matches: 5. The CDR3 runs to 14 residues. Here the CDR3 reads CASSSGQGINGYTF. Written as DNA, the CDR3 is TGCGCCAGCAGCTCGGGACAGGGGATAAATGGCTACACCTTC.

This clone was picked up a small number of times. This chain connects TRBV27 to TRBJ2-3, with 9 bases lining up with TRBD2. Losses at the gene ends were 2 bases for V and 5 bases for J; bases not matched to a gene: 5. Looked up from germline, CDR1 is MNHEY and CDR2 is SMNVEV (reference sequence). This CDR3 is built from 15 residues. The CDR3 DNA sequence: TGTGCCAGCAGTTTAATAGCGGGGGCGGGAGATACGCAGTATTTT. It codes for CASSLIAGAGDTQYF.

CDR3 bases: TGTGCCAGTAATCGGGGAGTTAATCAGCCCCAGCATTTT. Protein sequence: CASNRGVNQPQHF. The chain is built from TRBV19 and TRBJ1-5, with D uncertain. CDR1 is LNHDA and CDR2 is SQIVND in the germline V gene (reference sequence). The CDR3 extends over 13 amino acids. Trimming pared 7 bases from V and 4 bases from J, leaving 11 bases between.

The rearrangement uses TRBV3-1 (or the pseudogene TRBV3-2) and TRBJ2-3; a possible D gene is TRBD1 (6 bases). CDR3 length: 15 amino acids. Between the trimmed V and J ends, which lost 4 bases and 0 bases, there was a span of 11 bases. Per the germline V gene, CDR1 is LGHDT and CDR2 is YNNKEL (reference sequence). The DNA for the CDR3 is TGTGCCAGCAGCCGAAACAGGGCGAGCACAGATACGCAGTATTTT. Translating gives CASSRNRASTDTQYF.

This sequence joins TRBV5-5 and TRBJ1-1, with D unresolved. The V end was cut by 0 bases, the J end by 4 bases, with 13 bases between. Germline loops: CDR1 SGHKS, CDR2 YYEKEE (reference sequence). This CDR3 has 15 residues. This CDR3 is CASSLDWAKGTEAFF. CDR3 in DNA: TGTGCCAGCAGCTTGGATTGGGCTAAAGGCACTGAAGCTTTCTTT.

The chain links TRBV7-2 to TRBJ2-5, with a possible D match to TRBD2 (5 bases). Germline CDR1 SGHTA, CDR2 FQGNSA. Trimming stripped 5 bases from V and 4 bases from J, with 14 bases between. The CDR3 has 14 amino acids. CDR3 residues: CASSPGGRVETQYF. The CDR3 DNA reads as TGTGCCAGCAGCCCCGGTGGGCGGGTAGAGACCCAGTACTTC.

The chain combines TRBV29-1 with TRBJ2-7, with D tentatively TRBD1 (6 bases). V shed 3 bases and J shed 5 bases, with 17 bases lying between them. Germline V lookup: CDR1 SQVTM, CDR2 ANQGSEA. The CDR3 has 14 amino acids. CDR3 loop: CSVDSAGAVHEQYF. CDR3 sequence (DNA): TGCAGCGTTGACTCGGCAGGGGCTGTTCACGAGCAGTACTTC.

V gene TRBV7-2 combines with J gene TRBJ1-6; D gene uncertain. The V end lost 4 bases, the J end lost 7 bases, and 11 bases lay between the germline ends. This CDR3 contains 14 residues. CDR1 is SGHTA, CDR2 FQGNSA, per germline. The DNA of the CDR3 is TGTGCCAGCAGCTCCGTCCGTCTCAATTCACCCCTCCACTTT. Translating it yields CASSSVRLNSPLHF.

V usage is TRBV4-3 and J usage is TRBJ2-5, with 7 bases identical to TRBD2. V was clipped by 0 bases and J by 5 bases; unmatched bases: 6. The CDR3 is made up of 15 amino acids. Germline V lookup: CDR1 LGHNA, CDR2 YSLEER. The CDR3, as DNA: TGCGCCAGCAGCCAAGATCAACGGGGAGGGGAGACCCAGTACTTC. Translation gives CASSQDQRGGETQYF.

The V and J genes are TRBV7-2 and TRBJ2-3; no firm D call. Trimming took off 7 bases at V and 6 bases at J, with 20 bases between the two ends. The CDR3 is 15 amino acids. In germline, CDR1 is SGHTA, CDR2 FQGNSA. The CDR3 nucleotides are TGTGCCAGCATCCCCCCGGCGCCTCTGCGGGATACGCAGTATTTT. It encodes CASIPPAPLRDTQYF.

For the CDR3, the DNA is TGTGCCAGCAGCAACAGGGGCAGCTGGAATTCACCCCTCCACTTT. It translates to CASSNRGSWNSPLHF. The chain has TRBV5-6 and TRBJ1-6; 7 positions agree with TRBD1. Germline assignment: CDR1 SGHDT and CDR2 YYEEEE. The CDR3 is 15 residues long. Unmatched junction bases numbered 8, after V lost 4 bases and J lost 7 bases.

This chain joins TRBV18 and TRBJ2-3; no clear D gene. The V gene lost 2 bases and the J gene lost 4 bases, with 4 bases spanning the gap. Germline V CDR1 and CDR2: KGHSH, LQKENI. CDR3 length: 12 residues. The CDR3 DNA reads TGTGCCAGCTCACCAATCTCAGATACGCAGTATTTT. Translation: CASSPISDTQYF.

The chain combines TRBV11-2 with TRBJ1-1; D possibly corresponds to TRBD1 (6 bases). Germline CDR1 is SGHAT and CDR2 is FQNNGV. The CDR3 has 13 amino acids. V shed 2 bases and J shed 8 bases, with 12 bases lying between them. The CDR3 loop reads CASSLTTGREAFF. DNA of the CDR3: TGTGCCAGCAGCTTAACGACAGGCCGGGAAGCTTTCTTT.

The chain carries TRBV28 and TRBJ2-7; 9 nucleotides line up with TRBD2. The CDR3 is 15 residues long. With V trimmed by 7 bases and J by 5 bases, 12 bases remained unmatched. Per germline, CDR1 MDHEN and CDR2 SYDVKM. The CDR3 loop is CASTPESGRRNEQYF. In nucleotides, the CDR3 is TGTGCCAGCACTCCGGAGAGCGGGAGGAGAAACGAGCAGTACTTC.